These T cell receptor beta chains were read from a single sample in a study of T-cell memory formation after mild COVID-19. TCRdb reprocessed the 5' RACE reads via MiXCR and lists one record per CDR3 protein. The data show hundreds of thousands of distinct CDR3 sequences, 12% to 15% seen once. The sequenced sample consisted of PBMCs or a T cell subset sorted from them (not recorded which). Every receptor here comes from a man between 18 and 35 years old who had mild COVID-19 (a few samples of this study predate the infection). Cell type and time point are not known. Both conserved end residues are trimmed from each CDR3.

cdr3_aa	cdr3_length	v_call
ASSVGQVNTEAF	12	TRBV7-9
ASSLSGGAWRTQY	13	TRBV6-5
ASTSGGSETQY	11	TRBV27
ASSPSWPLH	9	TRBV6-2/TRBV6-3
ASRSGAATYEQY	12	TRBV12-3/TRBV12-4
ASSQGGAGNQPQH	13	TRBV4-1
ASSAGQGMQPQH	12	TRBV7-9
SATRTGTEAF	10	TRBV29-1
ASSHLGGGETQY	12	TRBV4-1
ASSSDRVWGTQY	12	TRBV5-1
ASSPHSGRTDTQY	13	TRBV3-1
ASTSGFNQPQH	11	TRBV12-3/TRBV12-4
ASSRARDTHTGELF	14	TRBV6-5
AWTGGHTGELF	11	TRBV30
ASSGGTGTKETQY	13	TRBV7-7
ASSLDTQGSQPQH	13	TRBV28
ASSDAAAGGWVKNEQY	16	TRBV12-3/TRBV12-4
ASSYLDRGRLTGANVLT	17	TRBV6-5
ASSAHPNTEAF	11	TRBV10-1
ASTYPTGNTGELF	13	TRBV5-1
ASSPYPLPSTEIYEQY	16	TRBV27
ASSFNRDNEKLF	12	TRBV28
ASSYSRGGLVYSAGELF	17	TRBV6-5
ASSNTGPDTDTQY	13	TRBV21-1
ASSFRGPTDTQY	12	TRBV5-1
ASSLRRGATTDTQY	14	TRBV4-3
ASSLREQETQY	11	TRBV7-2
SADRANTEAF	10	TRBV20-1
SATPLPDRASPMAKNIQY	18	TRBV20-1
ASSLPTSGGNRYEQY	15	TRBV7-9
ASSLMPLTNTGELF	14	TRBV7-9
ASSFLPSGGVNEQF	14	TRBV7-6
ASSLGLAAQETKY	13	TRBV7-9
ASSLLGGGVGRETQY	15	TRBV5-1
ASSLSGGIYNEQF	13	TRBV3-1
ASSLTGADTEAF	12	TRBV2
ASSLALPVSNIQY	13	TRBV7-2
ASSAALYGYT	10	TRBV25-1
ASSVVDTGTDTQY	13	TRBV9
ASSRPSVGIEAF	12	TRBV11-2
ASSMGLAVFYEQF	13	TRBV19
AISDPQAPETQY	12	TRBV10-3
ASRRGLSTEAF	11	TRBV12-3/TRBV12-4
ASSYESEQF	9	TRBV6-5
ASRSREYGGNTEAF	14	TRBV6-2/TRBV6-3
ASSIVRAVNEQF	12	TRBV19
SARDYTETQY	10	TRBV20-1
ASSRGGQGMGSPQH	14	TRBV4-1
ASSRRLAGITDTQY	14	TRBV12-3/TRBV12-4
ASSQDHPRTGGTNIQY	16	TRBV14
ASSWEGGDYGYT	12	TRBV6-5
ASSPTGGGDTQY	12	TRBV7-9
ASSQTSGDDTQY	12	TRBV5-4
ASSYSKGMDEQY	12	TRBV6-5
ASSGDRGGYSNQPQH	15	TRBV21-1